This is a list of T cell receptor beta chains from one sample in a study of T-cell memory formation after mild COVID-19. TCRdb re-called the 5' RACE reads with MiXCR, one entry per CDR3 protein. The table shows hundreds of thousands of distinct CDR3 sequences, with over 15% occurring only once. The sample comprised PBMCs or a T cell subset sorted from them (not recorded which). Receptor source: an adult woman who had mild COVID-19 (a few samples of this study predate the infection). Cell type and time point are not known. Each CDR3 is given with its conserved first and last residue. The order of the fields is J gene, clone size, V gene, CDR3 protein. Some rows mark clone size as missing; the rest say once, few, many or name a class of expanded clone.

TRBJ1-2	.	TRBV12-3/TRBV12-4	CASTLRQANYGYTF
TRBJ2-3	.	TRBV19	CASNLAGGTADTQYF
TRBJ2-7	few	TRBV5-4	CASSRVGYEQYF
TRBJ1-2	.	TRBV12-3/TRBV12-4	CASSWNRGNYGYTF
TRBJ1-6	few	TRBV6-4	CASSDVVGANSPLHF
TRBJ1-5	.	TRBV30	CAWSEGSYSNQPQHF
TRBJ2-5	.	TRBV9	CASSVDRGGQETQYF
TRBJ1-5	.	TRBV15	CATSRDQGVSQPQHF
TRBJ2-1	.	TRBV6-1	CASQGGVYNEQFF
TRBJ2-7	few	TRBV4-1	CASSPLLSSYEQYF
TRBJ1-1	few	TRBV18	CASSPATGRPEAFF
TRBJ2-7	.	TRBV12-3/TRBV12-4	CASSARRVEQYF
TRBJ1-1	.	TRBV6-5	CASSYSTAIDYTEAFF
TRBJ1-1	few	TRBV5-4	CASSLGGRIMNTEAFF
TRBJ2-7	few	TRBV6-1	CASSERQGMNEQYF
TRBJ2-7	.	TRBV20-1	CSARGGGGSFYEQYF
TRBJ1-1	.	TRBV6-5	CASTQTGSRAFF
TRBJ1-2	.	TRBV19	CASKGARGYTF
TRBJ2-4	.	TRBV4-1	CASSQEASGALAKNIQYF
TRBJ1-5	.	TRBV2	CASNRDSGPAQPQHF
TRBJ2-3	few	TRBV9	CASSAGGAGLGTDTQYF
TRBJ2-1	few	TRBV12-3/TRBV12-4	CASSFSTSGYNEQFF
TRBJ2-7	.	TRBV20-1	CSAEPRPPTYEQYF
TRBJ1-5	few	TRBV2	CASTRFGDRDNQPQHF
TRBJ2-7	.	TRBV20-1	CSAEDTQNSYEQYF
TRBJ2-7	many	TRBV15	CATSRGGTGGHEQYF
TRBJ2-6	.	TRBV6-5	CASSGEPGQSLSGANVLTF
TRBJ1-2	few	TRBV7-3	CASSSWTDMGSANYGYTF
TRBJ1-6	few	TRBV6-5	CASSYSRLAPLHF
TRBJ1-1	.	TRBV5-5	CASSLVWTEAFF
TRBJ2-6	few	TRBV9	CASSVRSGANVLTF
TRBJ2-7	few	TRBV7-9	CASSGTGAVGEQYF
TRBJ2-2	.	TRBV11-3	CASRGGPAGGELFF
TRBJ2-3	many	TRBV4-2	CASSQAGGPTDTQYF
TRBJ2-1	few	TRBV24-1	CATSEPFRDRSSNEQFF
TRBJ2-3	.	TRBV30	CAWSVSGQGVSDTQYF
TRBJ1-5	.	TRBV18	CASSPRGQPQHF
TRBJ1-1	few	TRBV12-3/TRBV12-4	CASSFNRMNTEAFF
TRBJ1-5	few	TRBV12-3/TRBV12-4	CASSLGSAEPQHF
TRBJ2-7	.	TRBV6-2/TRBV6-3	CASSRPGREEQYF
TRBJ1-1	.	TRBV10-3	CAISTTGNTEAFF
TRBJ2-5	.	TRBV7-2	CASRELVQETQYF
TRBJ2-2	.	TRBV29-1	CSVGTAGTGELFF
TRBJ2-1	.	TRBV24-1	CATSDPGLAGGYEQFF
TRBJ1-5	.	TRBV27	CASSPSWGAGQPQHF
TRBJ2-2	.	TRBV27	CASSGDSKGWYTGELFF
TRBJ2-7	.	TRBV5-4	CASSRRQSSYEQYF
TRBJ2-5	.	TRBV10-3	CAISPGLAETQYF